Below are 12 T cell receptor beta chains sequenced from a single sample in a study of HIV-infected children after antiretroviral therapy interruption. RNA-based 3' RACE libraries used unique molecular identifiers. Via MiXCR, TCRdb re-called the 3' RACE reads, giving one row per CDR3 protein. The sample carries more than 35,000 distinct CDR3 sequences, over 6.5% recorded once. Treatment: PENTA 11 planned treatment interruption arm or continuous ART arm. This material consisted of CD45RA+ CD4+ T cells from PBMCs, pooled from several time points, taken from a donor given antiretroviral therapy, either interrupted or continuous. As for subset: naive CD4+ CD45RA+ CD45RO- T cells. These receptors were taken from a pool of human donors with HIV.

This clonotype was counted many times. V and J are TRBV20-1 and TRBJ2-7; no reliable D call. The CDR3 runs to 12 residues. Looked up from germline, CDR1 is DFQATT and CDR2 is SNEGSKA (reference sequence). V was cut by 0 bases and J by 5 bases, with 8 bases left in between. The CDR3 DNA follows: TGCAGTGCTAGAGATACCGCGGACGAGCAGTACTTC. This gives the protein CSARDTADEQYF.

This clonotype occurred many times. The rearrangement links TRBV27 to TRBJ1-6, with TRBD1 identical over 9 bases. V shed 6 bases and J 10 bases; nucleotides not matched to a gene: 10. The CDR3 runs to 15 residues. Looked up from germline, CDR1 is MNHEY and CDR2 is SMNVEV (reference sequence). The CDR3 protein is CASRIPGTGSSPLHF. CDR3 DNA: TGTGCCAGCAGAATTCCCGGGACAGGGTCCTCACCCCTCCACTTT.

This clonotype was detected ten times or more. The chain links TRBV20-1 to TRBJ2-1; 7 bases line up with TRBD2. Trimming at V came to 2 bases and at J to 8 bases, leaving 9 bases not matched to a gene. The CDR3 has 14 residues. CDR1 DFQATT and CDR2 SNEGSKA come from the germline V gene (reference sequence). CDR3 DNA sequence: TGCAGTGCTAGACGCGGGGGTGACCTAGATGAGCAGTTCTTC. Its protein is CSARRGGDLDEQFF.

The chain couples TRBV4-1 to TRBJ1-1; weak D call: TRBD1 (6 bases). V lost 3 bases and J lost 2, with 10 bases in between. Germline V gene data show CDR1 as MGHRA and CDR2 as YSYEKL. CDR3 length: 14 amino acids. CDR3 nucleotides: TGCGCCAGCAGCCAGGGGGCCGCTAACACTGAAGCTTTCTTT. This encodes CASSQGAANTEAFF.

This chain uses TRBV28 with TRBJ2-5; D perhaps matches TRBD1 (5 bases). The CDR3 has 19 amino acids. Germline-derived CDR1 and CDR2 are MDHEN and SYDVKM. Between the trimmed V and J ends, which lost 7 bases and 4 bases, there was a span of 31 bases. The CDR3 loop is CASNPGSIARDVGIETQYF. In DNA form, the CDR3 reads TGTGCCAGCAACCCCGGATCTATTGCCAGGGATGTCGGAATAGAGACCCAGTACTTC.

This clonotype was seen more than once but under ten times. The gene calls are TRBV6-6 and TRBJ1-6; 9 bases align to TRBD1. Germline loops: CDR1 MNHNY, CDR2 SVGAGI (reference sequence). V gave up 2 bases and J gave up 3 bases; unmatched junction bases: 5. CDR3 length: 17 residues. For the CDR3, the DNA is TGTGCCAGCAGTTACCCGGGACAGGGAATCTATAATTCACCCCTCCACTTT. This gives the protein CASSYPGQGIYNSPLHF.

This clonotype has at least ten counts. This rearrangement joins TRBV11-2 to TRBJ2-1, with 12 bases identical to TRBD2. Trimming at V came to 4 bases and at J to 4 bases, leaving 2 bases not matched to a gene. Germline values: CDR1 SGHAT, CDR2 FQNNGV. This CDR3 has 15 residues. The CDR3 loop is CASSSGLAGYNEQFF. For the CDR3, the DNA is TGTGCCAGCAGCTCAGGACTAGCGGGATACAATGAGCAGTTCTTC. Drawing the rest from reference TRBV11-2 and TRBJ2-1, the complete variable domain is EAGVAQSPRYKIIEKRQSVAFWCNPISGHATLYWYQQILGQGPKLLIQFQNNGVVDDSQLPKDRFSAERLKGVDSTLKIQPAKLEDSAVYLCASSSGLAGYNEQFFGPGTRLTVL.

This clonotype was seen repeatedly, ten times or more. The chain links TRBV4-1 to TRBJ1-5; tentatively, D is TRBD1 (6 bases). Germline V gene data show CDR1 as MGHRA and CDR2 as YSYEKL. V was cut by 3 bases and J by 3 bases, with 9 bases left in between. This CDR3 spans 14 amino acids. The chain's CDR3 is CASSHQGFNQPQHF. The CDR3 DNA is TGCGCCAGCAGCCATCAGGGGTTCAATCAGCCCCAGCATTTT.

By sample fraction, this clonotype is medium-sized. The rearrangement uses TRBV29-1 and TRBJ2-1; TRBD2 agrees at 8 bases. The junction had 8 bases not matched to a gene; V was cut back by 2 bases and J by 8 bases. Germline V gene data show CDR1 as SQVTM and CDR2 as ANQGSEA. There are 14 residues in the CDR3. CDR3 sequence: CSVERAGGGDEQFF. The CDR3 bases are TGCAGCGTTGAAAGGGCGGGAGGTGGGGATGAGCAGTTCTTC.

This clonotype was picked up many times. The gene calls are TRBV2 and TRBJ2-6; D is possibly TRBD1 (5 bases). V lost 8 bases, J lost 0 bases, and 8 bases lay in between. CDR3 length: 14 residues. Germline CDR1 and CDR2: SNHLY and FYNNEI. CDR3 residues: CASGRASGANVLTF. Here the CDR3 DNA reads TGTGCCAGCGGCAGGGCCTCTGGGGCCAACGTCCTGACTTTC.

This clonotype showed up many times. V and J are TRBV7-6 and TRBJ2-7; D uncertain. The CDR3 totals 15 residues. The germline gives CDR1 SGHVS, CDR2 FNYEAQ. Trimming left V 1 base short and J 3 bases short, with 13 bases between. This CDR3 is CASSLGAANHYEQYF. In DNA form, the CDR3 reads TGTGCCAGCAGCTTAGGTGCAGCAAACCACTACGAGCAGTACTTC.

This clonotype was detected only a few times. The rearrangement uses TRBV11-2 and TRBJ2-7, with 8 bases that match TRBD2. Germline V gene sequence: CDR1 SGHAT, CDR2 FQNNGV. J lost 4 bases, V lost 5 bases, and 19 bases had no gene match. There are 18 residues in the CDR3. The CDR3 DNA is TGTGCCAGCAGCCGGAGATTAAGCGGGAGAGGTGTTCGGTACGAGCAGTACTTC. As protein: CASSRRLSGRGVRYEQYF.